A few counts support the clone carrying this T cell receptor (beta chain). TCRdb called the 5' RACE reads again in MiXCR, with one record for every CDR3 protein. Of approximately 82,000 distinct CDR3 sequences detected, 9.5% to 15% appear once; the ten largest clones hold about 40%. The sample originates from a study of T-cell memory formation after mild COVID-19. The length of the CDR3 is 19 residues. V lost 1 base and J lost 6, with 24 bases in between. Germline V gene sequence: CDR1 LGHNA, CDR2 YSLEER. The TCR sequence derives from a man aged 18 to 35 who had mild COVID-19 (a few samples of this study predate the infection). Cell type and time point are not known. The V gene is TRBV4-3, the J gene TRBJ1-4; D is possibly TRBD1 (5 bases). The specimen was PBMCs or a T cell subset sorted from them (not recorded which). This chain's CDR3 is CASSQAGTIITPSDEKLFF. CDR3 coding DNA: TGCGCCAGCAGCCAAGCCGGGACGATCATTACACCTTCCGATGAAAAACTGTTTTTT.